This T cell receptor (beta chain) is from a study of T-cell memory formation after mild COVID-19. This clonotype was seen only a few times. Its antigen is unidentified. TCRdb processed the 5' RACE reads anew with MiXCR; each CDR3 protein has one entry. The table includes roughly 150,000 distinct CDR3 sequences, roughly 15% detected once. Study-wide results and caveats: Among contracting clones, CD4+ were mainly CM/EM and CD8+ enriched in EMRA. A subset of responding clones appeared in pre-infection memory, suggesting cross-reactive memory joined.

The sequence was collected from an adult woman who had mild COVID-19 (a few samples of this study predate the infection). Cell type and time point are not known. The sequenced material came from PBMCs or a T cell subset sorted from them (not recorded which).

The CDR3, as DNA: TGTGCCAGCAGTCCTACAGGGGTTTGGGAAAACATTCAGTACTTC. It codes for CASSPTGVWENIQYF. The rearrangement joins TRBV12-3 or TRBV12-4 to TRBJ2-4, with TRBD1 matching over 7 bases. The CDR3 sequence is 15 residues long. V shed 5 bases and J 5 bases; nucleotides not matched to a gene: 9.